The 3 T cell receptor beta chains below all came from one sample that was sequenced in a study of blood T cell repertoires in COVID-19. Clones were sequenced by immunoSEQ multiplex PCR, and TCRdb holds only the in-frame ones, with some missing. The sample includes 100,000 to 150,000 clones, approximately 90% of them seen just once. Specimen: peripheral blood. All receptors come from a man aged 45-65 years with COVID-19, enrolled during active disease.

The chain has TRBV7-9 and TRBJ1-1; D possibly corresponds to TRBD1 (6 bases). This CDR3 is built from 13 residues. The ends were cut back, 1 base at V and 9 bases at J, with 12 bases in the middle. Germline V gene lookup returns CDR1 SEHNR and CDR2 FQNEAQ (reference sequence). The CDR3 region has the DNA TGTGCCAGCAGCTTAGATAGGGGGACGCAAGCTTTCTTT. Translation: CASSLDRGTQAFF.

This clone was counted between two and nine times. The chain uses TRBV7-2 and TRBJ2-1, with 9 bases fitting TRBD2. CDR1 is SGHTA and CDR2 is FQGNSA in the germline V gene. There are 18 residues in the CDR3. The V segment lost 5 bases and the J segment 4 bases; nucleotides outside the gene matches: 15. The CDR3 spells CASSASPPREGRYNEQFF. The CDR3 DNA follows: TGTGCCAGCAGCGCCAGCCCCCCGCGGGAGGGACGATACAATGAGCAGTTCTTC.

V and J are TRBV28 and TRBJ2-7; weak D call: TRBD1 (6 bases). The CDR3 consists of 17 residues. V was pared by 4 bases and J by 0 bases, with 19 bases between. CDR1 and CDR2 from the germline V gene are MDHEN and SYDVKM. CDR3 bases: TGTGCCAGCAGTTCACCCGGCCTGGACAGCGTCTCCTACGAGCAGTACTTC. The encoded protein is CASSSPGLDSVSYEQYF.